This TCR beta chain emerged from a study of T-cell reconstitution after alpha-beta-depleted transplantation in children. General study findings and limits: Surviving recipient T cells and intrathymic progenitors accounted for some patients' high TCRbeta diversity at day 60. Reportedly, only several hundred clones from non-depleted graft cells drove alpha-beta T-cell counts at about two months. T cells produced anew were the main source of T-cell counts and diversity one year after transplant.

Of note for this clonotype: Its specificity is unknown.

This CDR3 has 15 amino acids. V dropped 1 base and J dropped 0 bases, with 10 bases sitting between them. The V gene's germline CDR1 is SNHLY and CDR2 FYNNEI. Preparing the TCRbeta library involved the use of unique molecular identifiers. TCRdb reprocessed the PCR reads with MiXCR, giving one entry per CDR3 protein. Found here are fewer than 750,000 distinct CDR3 sequences, 25% to 30% of them singletons; the top ten hold under 45%. This chain links TRBV2 with TRBJ2-7; D gene ambiguous. The clonotype originates from a boy in the first two years of life with Wiskott-Aldrich syndrome, due to receive a stem cell transplant. Sample: PBMCs, taken before TCRalphabeta/CD19-depleted stem cell transplant. The CDR3 sequence is CASSEGYKRSYEQYF. The CDR3, as DNA: TGTGCCAGCAGTGAAGGATATAAACGCTCCTACGAGCAGTACTTC.